One and the same sample provided the 13 T cell receptor beta chains below, sequenced in a study of blood T cells in healthy people across ages. A J-beta primer mix and a sample-barcoded 5' primer were used in a second PCR of about 7 to 12 cycles. In TCRdb, the 5' RACE reads were re-called with MiXCR into one record per CDR3 protein. The profile shows roughly 1,800,000 distinct CDR3 sequences, less than 50% of them singletons. The sequenced sample was blood. The source of these receptors is a woman in her 40s in good health.

This sequence joins TRBV5-5 and TRBJ2-3; no firm D call. The germline V gene has CDR1 SGHKS and CDR2 YYEKEE (reference sequence). The V end lost 7 bases, the J end lost 3 bases, and 6 bases lay between the germline ends. This CDR3 spans 11 amino acids. The CDR3 nucleotides read TGTGCCAGCTTCCTGACAGATACGCAGTATTTT. Protein sequence: CASFLTDTQYF.

This chain uses TRBV29-1 with TRBJ1-1; 9 bases fit TRBD1. Germline assignment: CDR1 SQVTM and CDR2 ANQGSEA. With 2 bases clipped from V and 3 bases from J, the junction kept 10 bases outside the gene matches. The CDR3 loop spans 16 amino acids. The CDR3 nucleotides are TGCAGCGTTGAAATGACCGGGACAGGGCGGTACACTGAAGCTTTCTTT. It encodes CSVEMTGTGRYTEAFF.

In this sample, this clonotype turned up a few times. This sequence joins TRBV12-3 or TRBV12-4 and TRBJ1-4; D is perhaps TRBD1 (5 bases). Trimming pared 3 bases from V and 5 bases from J, leaving 16 bases between. The CDR3 has 16 amino acids. The CDR3 region is CASSFGSTAPNEKLFF. The DNA of the CDR3 is TGTGCCAGCAGTTTTGGGTCGACAGCACCGAATGAAAAACTGTTTTTT.

The genes are TRBV25-1 and TRBJ2-5; 7 nucleotides match TRBD1. With V trimmed by 6 bases and J by 5 bases, 6 bases remained unmatched. Germline V gives CDR1 MGHDK, CDR2 SYGVNS. CDR3 length: 13 amino acids. In DNA form, the CDR3 reads TGTGCCAGCAGAGGGGACAGCCCTGAGACCCAGTACTTC. Protein sequence: CASRGDSPETQYF.

The V and J genes are TRBV28 and TRBJ2-4; perhaps D is TRBD1 or TRBD2 (6 bases each). The J call may be in error: the DNA end matches TRBJ2-7 better. This CDR3 has 13 residues. The germline CDR1 and CDR2 sequences are MDHEN and SYDVKM. The CDR3 reads CASSLRGAAEQYF. The CDR3 region has the DNA TGTGCCAGCAGTTTAAGGGGGGCAGCCGAGCAGTACTTC.

The gene calls are TRBV28 and TRBJ2-5; either TRBD1 or TRBD2 may supply D (5 bases each). TRBJ2-7 explains the end of the DNA better; the J call may be wrong. There are 13 residues in the CDR3. Looked up from germline, CDR1 is MDHEN and CDR2 is SYDVKM. CDR3 in DNA: TGTGCCAGCAATTCTCGGCCTGGGGGCGAGCAGTACTTC. Translated: CASNSRPGGEQYF.

This clonotype was seen only a few times. V is TRBV7-3 and J is TRBJ2-1; 7 bases agree with TRBD1. J lost 5 bases, V lost 2 bases, and 3 bases had no gene match. The CDR3 covers 14 residues. CDR1 and CDR2 (germline): SGHTA, FQGTGA. The CDR3 bases are TGTGCCAGCAGCTTAGGGGACAGAAACAATGAGCAGTTCTTC. The encoded protein is CASSLGDRNNEQFF.

This clonotype was seen only a few times. The V and J genes are TRBV5-6 and TRBJ2-4, with D unclear. The germline gives CDR1 SGHDT, CDR2 YYEEEE. V lost 5 bases and J 0 bases, leaving 12 bases between the germline ends. The CDR3 length is 15 residues. CDR3 DNA: TGTGCCAGCAGTTCCTATCTTCTAGCCAAAAACATTCAGTACTTC. Translation gives CASSSYLLAKNIQYF.

There are a few counts of this clonotype. The chain combines TRBV7-3 with TRBJ2-3; D may be TRBD2 (5 bases). Trimming took 0 bases from V and 5 from J, leaving 6 bases between them. This CDR3 is 13 amino acids long. Germline loops: CDR1 SGHTA, CDR2 FQGTGA. CDR3 DNA sequence: TGTGCCAGCAGCTTAACGGCGGGAGATACGCAGTATTTT. It is translated as CASSLTAGDTQYF.

About this clonotype itself: This clone may be a read error of a much larger clone one base away. The chain recombines TRBV7-2 with TRBJ2-5; TRBD2 matches at 13 bases. The CDR3 has 15 residues. After removal of 5 bases from V and 5 bases from J, the junction contained 5 bases not matched to a gene. Per the germline V gene, CDR1 is SGHTA and CDR2 is FQGNSA. CDR3 loop: CASSRATSGRETQYF. CDR3 sequence (DNA): TGTGCCAGCAGCCGCGCGACTAGCGGGAGGGAGACCCAGTACTTC.

The sample holds one count of this clonotype. The V gene is TRBV4-1, the J gene TRBJ2-1, with D possibly matching TRBD1 (6 bases). The CDR3 covers 15 residues. Germline-derived CDR1 and CDR2 are MGHRA and YSYEKL. V was clipped by 5 bases and J by 8 bases, with 19 bases between them. The DNA for the CDR3 is TGCGCCAGCAGCAAGCTGGCAGGGGAGAGGGATGAGCAGTTCTTC. Translated, it gives CASSKLAGERDEQFF.

In this sample, this clonotype turned up a few times. The genes are TRBV7-6 and TRBJ2-6; TRBD1 is a possible D gene (6 bases). Germline loops: CDR1 SGHVS, CDR2 FNYEAQ. The CDR3 runs to 19 residues. V lost 0 bases and J 2 bases, leaving 17 bases between the germline ends. CDR3 DNA sequence: TGTGCCAGCAGCTTAGCTATCGGCAGGGGCGCAGCTGGGGCCAACGTCCTGACTTTC. It encodes CASSLAIGRGAAGANVLTF.

CDR3 sequence: CASSPSGRPEADTQYF. The CDR3 bases are TGTGCCAGCAGTCCCTCTGGGAGACCGGAGGCAGATACGCAGTATTTT. The chain joins TRBV12-3 or TRBV12-4 to TRBJ2-3; maybe TRBD2 (5 bases). With 5 bases removed from V and 4 bases from J, the gap between germline ends came to 19 bases. The CDR3 is 16 amino acids.